The source of this T cell receptor (beta chain) is a study of T cell responses to AZD1222 COVID-19 vaccine. Study results and caveats: Spike was spanned by vaccine-associated CD4 TCRs, which were dominant at 160-218 and 743-854.

Clones were read by immunoSEQ multiplex PCR, and TCRdb kept only the in-frame ones, dropping some. This table holds approximately 77,000 clones, roughly nine tenths found once. In regard to this clone: Its target is unknown.

The clonotype comes from an adult in good health. Sequenced material: peripheral blood, taken on day 0 of MenACWY control vaccination.

In nucleotides, the CDR3 is TGTGCCAGTAGGAAGCGGGGCGACACAGATACGCAGTATTTT. It is translated as CASRKRGDTDTQYF. The V and J genes are TRBV19 and TRBJ2-3, with TRBD2 matching 7 bases. V was clipped by 6 bases and J by 2 bases; unmatched bases: 5. The CDR3 is made up of 14 amino acids. Germline loops: CDR1 LNHDA, CDR2 SQIVND (reference sequence).